The text below deals with one TCR beta chain. This clone's antigen is unknown. It has no much larger one-base neighbor in the sample; base qualities were not kept. The sample was run on an Illumina NovaSeq 6000. cDNA libraries for TCRalpha and TCRbeta were prepared by 5'RACE using constant-segment primers, with sample barcodes and unique molecular identifiers added. Trizol reagent was used to extract RNA from every sample. Library amplification was performed in two PCR steps, and a second sample barcode and Illumina TruSeq adapters were introduced in the second step. Sequencing of libraries was performed on an Illumina NovaSeq with 2 x 150 bp paired-end reads. On the authors' methods: Reads were demultiplexed and collapsed into UMI-guided consensus sequences with migec v1.2.7. Using mixcr v2.1.11, the UMI consensuses were aligned to TRA and TRB V and J templates and assembled into clonotypes. Expanded or contracted clonotypes were those called significant by both edgeR and NoisET, with noise models trained on biological replicates. For edgeR calls, the thresholds were a false discovery rate-adjusted p below 0.01 and a log2 fold-change of 1. As an exploratory analysis of dynamics, max-normalized trajectories of the 1000 most abundant clonotypes were examined by PCA with hierarchical clustering. Separately sequenced CD4+ and CD8+ repertoires were used to assign the CD4 or CD8 phenotype of responding clones. Through fastp at Q25 and MiXCR, TCRdb rebuilt clones from the public reads, retaining in-frame beta chains. When rows share a CDR3 protein, they turn into one entry using the most common DNA and genes. Clone size and V and J calls follow TCRdb, not the original study. Across this sample there are more than 250,000 distinct CDR3 sequences, with roughly 15% seen only once. The ten largest make up 22% of the sample.

These data are taken from a study of T-cell memory formation after mild COVID-19 (dated by TCRdb to about 2021). A note on the overall study: TCR sequence clusters from the two donors were largely donor specific. In a couple of donors, T-cell clones that expanded and contracted after mild COVID-19 were tracked by sequencing TCRalpha and TCRbeta repertoires over time. Two young, previously healthy adult volunteers made up the cohort, one male and one female.

Points the paper makes about the study in general: Contracting CD4+ clones were found mainly in CM and EM memory subsets, while CD8+ clones were enriched in EMRA. From day 15 to 85, contracting clones showed balanced CD4/CD8 phenotypes, whereas a second wave of clones that expanded from day 15 to 37 leaned towards CD4+. Some responding clones were found in pre-infection memory, which suggests that pre-existing cross-reactive memory T cells took part in the SARS-CoV-2 response. Whether the second-wave clones peaking on day 37 were SARS-CoV-2 specific was not confirmed. The study included only two mild cases, and larger cohorts that include severe cases with pre-infection samples were judged to be necessary.

Ficoll-Paque density gradient centrifugation was used to isolate PBMCs. The sample taken for sequencing was PBMCs or a T cell subset sorted from them (not recorded which). This TCR was recovered from a man between 18 and 29 years old who had mild COVID-19 (a few samples of this study predate the infection). The sample titles of this study are shuffled in the database, so cell type and time point are left out; the donor was told from shared clones.

The nucleotides are TGTGCCAGCAGCTTAGCGGGGGGCCGGGACTCTCGGCAGTACTTC. Translated, it gives CASSLAGGRDSRQYF. The receptor chain draws on TRBV7-2 and TRBJ2-7; the D segment may tentatively be TRBD1 or TRBD2, each giving 6 matched bases. CDR1 and CDR2 (SGHTA, FQGNSA) derive from the germline V gene. From its cysteine to its phenylalanine, the CDR3 spans 15 amino acids. This entry keeps only the CDR3 DNA: 45 bases, framed from base 1. Between the V and J ends, shortened by 0 bases and 9 bases respectively, the junction contains 18 bases.